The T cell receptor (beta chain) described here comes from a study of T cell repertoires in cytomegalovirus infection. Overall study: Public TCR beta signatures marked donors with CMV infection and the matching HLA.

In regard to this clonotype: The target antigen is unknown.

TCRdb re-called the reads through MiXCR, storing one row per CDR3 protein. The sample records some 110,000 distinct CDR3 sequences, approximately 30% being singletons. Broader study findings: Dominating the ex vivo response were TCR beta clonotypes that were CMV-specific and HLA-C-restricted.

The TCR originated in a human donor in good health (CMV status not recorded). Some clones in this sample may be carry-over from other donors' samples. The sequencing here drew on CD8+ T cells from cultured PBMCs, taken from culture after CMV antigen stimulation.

The DNA of the CDR3 is TGTGCCAGCAGCTTAACGGGGGGCCAAACAGATACGCAGTATTTT. This codes for CASSLTGGQTDTQYF. V and J are TRBV7-3 and TRBJ2-3; D may match TRBD1 or TRBD2 (6 bases each). The V gene's germline CDR1 is SGHTA and CDR2 FQGTGA. The length of the CDR3 is 15 residues. The V end lost 0 bases, the J end lost 3 bases, and 10 bases lay between the germline ends. Combining the CDR3 with reference TRBV7-3 and TRBJ2-3 gives the whole variable domain GAGVSQTPSNKVTEKGKYVELRCDPISGHTALYWYRQSLGQGPEFLIYFQGTGAADDSGLPNDRFFAVRPEGSVSTLKIQRTERGDSAVYLCASSLTGGQTDTQYFGPGTRLTVL.